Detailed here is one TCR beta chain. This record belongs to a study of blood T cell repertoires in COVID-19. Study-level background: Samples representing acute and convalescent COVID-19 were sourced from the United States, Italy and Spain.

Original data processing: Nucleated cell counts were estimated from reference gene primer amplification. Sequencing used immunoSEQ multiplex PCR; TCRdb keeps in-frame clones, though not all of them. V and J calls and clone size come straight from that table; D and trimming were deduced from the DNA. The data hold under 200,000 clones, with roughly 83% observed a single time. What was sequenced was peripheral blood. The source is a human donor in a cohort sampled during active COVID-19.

DNA for the CDR3: TGTGCCAGCAGTTCGCCAGGGAACTATGGCTACACCTTC. It encodes CASSSPGNYGYTF. The chain joins TRBV28 to TRBJ1-2, with D possibly TRBD1 on 5 matching bases. This CDR3 has 13 amino acids. With 4 bases removed from V and 2 bases from J, the gap between germline ends came to 8 bases. CDR1 MDHEN and CDR2 SYDVKM come from the germline V gene.